Listed below are T cell receptor beta chains from one sample, sequenced in a study of OX40 agonist ivuxolimab in advanced cancers. Assay: immunoSEQ multiplex PCR; the TCRdb copy retains only in-frame clones and omits some. Altogether roughly 63,000 clones are present, approximately 92% being singletons, with the ten largest covering 12%. The input for sequencing was CD4+ or CD8+ T cells sorted from blood, taken in a trial of the OX40 agonist ivuxolimab. The origin of the receptors is an adult with an advanced solid tumor such as melanoma, head and neck, liver or kidney cancer. Both conserved end residues are part of each CDR3. Each record gives: J gene, clone size, V gene, D gene, CDR3 protein. A D gene is named only where the DNA matches it firmly. The size of a clone is reported for some rows only, either as once, few or many, or as a class for expanded clones.

>TRBJ1-5|few|TRBV19|TRBD1
CASSTGTGIHQPQHF
>TRBJ2-5|.|TRBV5-5|TRBD2
CASSALPGTSGRATETQYF
>TRBJ2-7|.|TRBV27|.
CASSFGSLYEQYF
>TRBJ2-5|.|TRBV7-8|TRBD2
CASSLVSSGGVETQYF
>TRBJ2-1|once|TRBV5-6|.
CASSLGPYNEQFF
>TRBJ1-2|.|TRBV7-9|.
CASSWPVQFYGYTF
>TRBJ2-5|.|TRBV5-1|.
CASGEEETQYF
>TRBJ2-1|.|TRBV5-1|.
CASSLALNPSVNEQFF
>TRBJ2-7|.|TRBV11-2|.
CASSSTLTEQYF
>TRBJ1-4|few|TRBV9|.
CASSVGGSNEKLFF
>TRBJ1-1|.|TRBV7-6|.
CASIRGRDLNTEAFF
>TRBJ2-1|.|TRBV6-6|.
CASRDNEQFF
>TRBJ2-3|.|TRBV4-1|.
CASSRTRGDSADTQYF
>TRBJ2-2|.|TRBV13|.
CASSWGANTGELFF
>TRBJ2-1|.|TRBV11-2|TRBD2
CASSIEIGLAYNEQFF
>TRBJ1-5|few|TRBV6-1|.
CASSLAQRPQHF
>TRBJ2-1|.|TRBV10-3|.
CAISPAGRNNEQFF
>TRBJ2-2|.|TRBV2|TRBD1
CASSEWAGQGAPGELFF
>TRBJ2-7|.|TRBV5-1|.
CASSEEAYEQYF
>TRBJ2-2|.|TRBV18|TRBD2
CASSPPLTSGSIGELFF
>TRBJ1-2|.|TRBV4-1|.
CASSQDRGQDYGYTF
>TRBJ1-1|.|TRBV7-9|.
CASSPPKEDTEAFF
>TRBJ1-1|.|TRBV19|.
CASRGGFTEAFF
>TRBJ2-2|.|TRBV7-3|TRBD2
CASSARLAGEVGELFF
>TRBJ2-2|.|TRBV18|.
CASSPQTAIANTGELFF
>TRBJ2-1|.|TRBV19|TRBD1
CASTPTGSLGNEQFF
>TRBJ1-5|few|TRBV28|TRBD1
CASSKDRGRLDQPQHF
>TRBJ2-7|.|TRBV27|.
CASSLLRADRKYEQYF
>TRBJ2-2|few|TRBV9|.
CASSDRQINTGELFF
>TRBJ2-2|.|TRBV15|TRBD2
CATSRDTGGRAIVAGELFF
>TRBJ2-1|.|TRBV28|.
CASSLTGLGYNEQFF
>TRBJ2-1|.|TRBV21-1|.
CASSKGQGAGNEQFF
>TRBJ1-1|.|TRBV6-1|.
CASSIRWGMNTEAFF
>TRBJ1-2|.|TRBV5-5|TRBD1
CASSSGQGARRGYTF
>TRBJ2-7|.|TRBV9|TRBD2
CASSVASSGAYEQYF
>TRBJ2-1|once|TRBV7-9|.
CASSPRPNEQFF
>TRBJ2-1|.|TRBV29-1|.
CSVGTEQFF
>TRBJ2-7|.|TRBV5-1|TRBD2
CASTWTSGSYEQYF
>TRBJ2-5|.|TRBV11-2|.
CASSLGPSETQYF
>TRBJ2-7|.|TRBV28|.
CASSGTVSYEQYF
>TRBJ1-1|.|TRBV19|.
CASSYRGMNTEAFF
>TRBJ2-3|.|TRBV15|TRBD2
CATLLAGDSDTQYF
>TRBJ2-7|.|TRBV7-9|TRBD1
CASSPGTGNDEQYF
>TRBJ1-6|.|TRBV7-3|.
CASSFRDYNSPLHF
>TRBJ2-1|.|TRBV19|TRBD2
CASSAGGPYNEQFF
>TRBJ1-2|.|TRBV6-5|.
CASSYAGTNYGYTF
>TRBJ1-1|.|TRBV5-6|.
CASSYRGWNTEAFF
>TRBJ2-1|.|TRBV19|TRBD2
CASSISTAGTNEQFF
>TRBJ2-2|.|TRBV30|TRBD1
CAWSVLGQITGELFF
>TRBJ2-1|.|TRBV10-2|.
CASSDGEQFF
>TRBJ2-1|.|TRBV6-6|.
CASSYTAYNEQFF
>TRBJ1-2|medium-sized|TRBV5-6|TRBD1
CASSRTGLNYGYTF